The rows below give T cell receptor beta chains drawn from one sample of a study of CD8 T cells in Susac syndrome. Using its own MiXCR run on the immunoSEQ multiplex PCR reads, TCRdb lists one record per CDR3 protein. Found here are roughly 400,000 distinct CDR3 sequences, approximately 89% of them singletons; the top ten hold approximately 0.12%. The sample was CD8+ T cells from PBMCs. These receptors came from a human donor with multiple sclerosis. Each CDR3 is given without its conserved first and last residue. D genes are given only for firm matches.

d_call	v_call	j_call	cdr3_aa
TRBD1	TRBV6-1	TRBJ1-2	ASRGQGPGHGYT
TRBD1	TRBV5-1	TRBJ2-1	ASSFGQGTSYNEQF
-	TRBV7-6	TRBJ2-7	ASSLVTGEQY
-	TRBV27	TRBJ1-2	ASSLDLGYGYT
TRBD1	TRBV9	TRBJ1-5	ASSEGTGGSNQPQH
-	TRBV7-3	TRBJ2-7	ASTEGPDGITYEQY
-	TRBV25-1	TRBJ1-1	ASSEYSTREVAEAF
-	TRBV18	TRBJ2-7	ASSPRSRESPYEQY
-	TRBV3-1	TRBJ2-1	ASRGLGTNEQF
-	TRBV27	TRBJ2-1	ASSLGADEQF
-	TRBV28	TRBJ2-2	ASSFQTHTGELF
TRBD1	TRBV7-8	TRBJ1-2	ASSSTPGTGGIYGYT
-	TRBV10-2	TRBJ2-7	ASSELAASYEQY
TRBD1	TRBV7-8	TRBJ1-1	ASSRWGQGDTEAF
TRBD1	TRBV6-1	TRBJ1-5	ASSELTTGQPQH
-	TRBV5-4	TRBJ1-2	ASSLGPGYGYT
-	TRBV7-8	TRBJ2-1	ASSLGANQGEQF
-	TRBV27	TRBJ1-1	ASSYLTGTEAF
TRBD1	TRBV7-9	TRBJ2-1	ASSNGRQGAIDEQF
TRBD1	TRBV5-4	TRBJ1-1	ASSLTGTGNTEAF
-	TRBV9	TRBJ2-7	ASTTEGLGGEQY
-	TRBV7-9	TRBJ1-2	ASSPPSITDYGYT
TRBD2	TRBV7-8	TRBJ2-2	ASSSFRTSGLNTGELF
-	TRBV5-6	TRBJ2-1	ASSPVAGLGYNEQF
-	TRBV5-4	TRBJ2-7	ASSLINEQY
TRBD1	TRBV27	TRBJ2-5	ASSPDMDRALETQY
-	TRBV29-1	TRBJ2-1	SVTLGEQF
-	TRBV30	TRBJ1-1	AWSPGIRGTEAF
-	TRBV25-1	TRBJ1-2	ASSVRDKHNSHGYT
-	TRBV11-2	TRBJ2-5	ASSLDGVLGETQY
TRBD1	TRBV7-9	TRBJ2-7	ASSVIQGAYEQY
TRBD2	TRBV25-1	TRBJ2-3	ASSDHTGTSGGNTGADTQY
-	TRBV27	TRBJ1-5	ASSLSSPYYQPQH
-	TRBV20-1	TRBJ2-7	SARALLEGYEQY
-	TRBV25-1	TRBJ2-2	ASSDTPGGTGELF
TRBD1	TRBV27	TRBJ1-5	ASSMTGSINQPQH
TRBD2	TRBV5-1	TRBJ2-1	ASATGTSGSDNEQF
-	TRBV5-1	TRBJ1-1	ASSSQGSPEAF
-	TRBV27	TRBJ2-1	ASSLTGTPVNEQF
TRBD2	TRBV6-5	TRBJ2-7	ASSYGEGSTYEQY
TRBD1	TRBV2	TRBJ1-2	ASSEGTGVRGYT
-	TRBV12-3/TRBV12-4	TRBJ1-5	ASRIGGGNQPQH
-	TRBV20-1	TRBJ2-7	SARDRLRQGLIYEQY
-	TRBV19	TRBJ1-1	ASSIINSGAF
TRBD2	TRBV4-1	TRBJ2-2	ASSQDDSGGNTGELF
TRBD2	TRBV28	TRBJ2-1	ASSATSGRASEQF
TRBD1	TRBV27	TRBJ2-5	ASSFSGGGETQY
TRBD1	TRBV5-1	TRBJ2-4	ASSLGGQDLAKNIQY
TRBD1	TRBV5-1	TRBJ2-5	ASSLRSQGARKKTQY
-	TRBV29-1	TRBJ2-7	SVLEPYEQY
-	TRBV29-1	TRBJ1-1	SVGEGLNTEAF
-	TRBV20-1	TRBJ1-1	SAKTVGTDNTEAF
-	TRBV28	TRBJ2-3	ASTLGGDTDTQY
TRBD2	TRBV6-5	TRBJ2-3	ASSYAPLGGSSTDTQY
TRBD1	TRBV6-1	TRBJ2-2	ASTNPLWDRRMITNTGELF
TRBD2	TRBV20-1	TRBJ2-3	SANQPGLASTDTQY
TRBD2	TRBV23-1	TRBJ2-3	ASSHLSGLAGVGDTQY